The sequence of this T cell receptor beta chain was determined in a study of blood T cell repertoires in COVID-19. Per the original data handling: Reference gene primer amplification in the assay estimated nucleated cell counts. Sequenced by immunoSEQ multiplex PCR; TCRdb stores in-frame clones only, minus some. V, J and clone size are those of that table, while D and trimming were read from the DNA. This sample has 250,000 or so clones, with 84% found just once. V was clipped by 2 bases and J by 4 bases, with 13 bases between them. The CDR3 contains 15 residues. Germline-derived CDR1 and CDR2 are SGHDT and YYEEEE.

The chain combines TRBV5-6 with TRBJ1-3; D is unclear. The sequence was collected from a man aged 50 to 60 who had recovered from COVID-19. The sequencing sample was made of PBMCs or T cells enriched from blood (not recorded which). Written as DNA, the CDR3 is TGTGCCAGCAGCTTTGCAATCCAACGGGGAAACACCATATATTTT. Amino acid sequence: CASSFAIQRGNTIYF.